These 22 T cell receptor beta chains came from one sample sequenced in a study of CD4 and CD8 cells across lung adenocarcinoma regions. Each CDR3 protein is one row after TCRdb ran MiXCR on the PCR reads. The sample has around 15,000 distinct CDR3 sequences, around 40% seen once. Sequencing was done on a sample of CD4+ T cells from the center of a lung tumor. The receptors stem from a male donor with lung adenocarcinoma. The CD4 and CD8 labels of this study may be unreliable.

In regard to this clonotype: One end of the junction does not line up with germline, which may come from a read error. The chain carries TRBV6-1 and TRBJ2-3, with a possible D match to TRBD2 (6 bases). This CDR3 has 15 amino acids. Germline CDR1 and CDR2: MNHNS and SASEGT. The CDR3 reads CASSPERAPKDTQYF. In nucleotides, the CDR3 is TGTGCCAGCAGTCCGGAGCGGGCCCCCAAAGATACGCAGTACTTT.

CDR3 nucleotides: TGCGCCAGCAGGATACAGGGGGCCGCAGATACGCAGTATTTT. Amino acids: CASRIQGAADTQYF. The chain is built from TRBV5-1 and TRBJ2-3, with TRBD1 matching over 9 bases. There are 14 residues in the CDR3. J was trimmed by 4 bases and V by 5 bases; bases with no gene match: 5. Per germline, CDR1 SGHRS and CDR2 YFSETQ.

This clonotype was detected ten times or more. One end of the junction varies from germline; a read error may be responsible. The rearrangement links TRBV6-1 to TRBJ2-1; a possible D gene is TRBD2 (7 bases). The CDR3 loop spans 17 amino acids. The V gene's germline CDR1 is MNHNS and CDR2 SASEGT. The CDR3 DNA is TGTGCCAGCAGGGAAGCCTCCGGGGGGCTACGTGGCAATGAGCAGTTCTTC. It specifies CASREASGGLRGNEQFF.

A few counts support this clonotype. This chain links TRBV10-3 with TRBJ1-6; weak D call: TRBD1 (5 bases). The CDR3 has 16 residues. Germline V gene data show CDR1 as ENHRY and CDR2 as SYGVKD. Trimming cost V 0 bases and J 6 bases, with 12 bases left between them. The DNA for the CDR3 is TGTGCCATCAGTGAGTCGGGGGGTCAGAGTAATTCACCCCTCCACTTT. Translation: CAISESGGQSNSPLHF.

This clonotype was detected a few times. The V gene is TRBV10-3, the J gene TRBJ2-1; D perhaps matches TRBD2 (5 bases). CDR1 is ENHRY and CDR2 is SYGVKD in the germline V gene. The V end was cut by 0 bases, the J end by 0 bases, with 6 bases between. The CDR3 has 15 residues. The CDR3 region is CAISESGGSYNEQFF. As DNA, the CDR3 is TGTGCCATCAGTGAGTCTGGAGGCTCCTACAATGAGCAGTTCTTC.

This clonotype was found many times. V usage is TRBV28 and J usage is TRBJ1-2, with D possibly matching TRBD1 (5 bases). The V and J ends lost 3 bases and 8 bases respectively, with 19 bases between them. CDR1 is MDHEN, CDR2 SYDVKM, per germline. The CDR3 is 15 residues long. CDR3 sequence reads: CASSLGQVWNNGYTF. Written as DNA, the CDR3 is TGTGCCAGCAGTTTGGGGCAGGTTTGGAACAACGGCTACACCTTC.

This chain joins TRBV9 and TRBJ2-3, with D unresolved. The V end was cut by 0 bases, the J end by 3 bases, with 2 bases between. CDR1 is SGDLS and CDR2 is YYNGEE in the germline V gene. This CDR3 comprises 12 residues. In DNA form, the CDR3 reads TGTGCCAGCAGCGTAGAGACAGATACGCAGTATTTT. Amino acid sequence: CASSVETDTQYF.

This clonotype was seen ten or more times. The CDR3 loop is CASSFYPLGETQYF. CDR3 bases: TGTGCCAGCAGCTTCTACCCCCTCGGCGAGACCCAGTACTTC. The chain joins TRBV5-6 to TRBJ2-5, with D unclear. Germline-derived CDR1 and CDR2 are SGHDT and YYEEEE. V shed 2 bases and J shed 5 bases, with 13 bases lying between them. CDR3 length: 14 residues.

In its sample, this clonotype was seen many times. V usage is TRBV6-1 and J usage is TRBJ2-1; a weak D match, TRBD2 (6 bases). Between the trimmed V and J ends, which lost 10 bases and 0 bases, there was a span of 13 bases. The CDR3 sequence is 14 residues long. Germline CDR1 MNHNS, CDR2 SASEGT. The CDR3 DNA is TGTGCCACCTGGGTGGGGGGCTCCTACAATGAGCAGTTCTTC. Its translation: CATWVGGSYNEQFF.

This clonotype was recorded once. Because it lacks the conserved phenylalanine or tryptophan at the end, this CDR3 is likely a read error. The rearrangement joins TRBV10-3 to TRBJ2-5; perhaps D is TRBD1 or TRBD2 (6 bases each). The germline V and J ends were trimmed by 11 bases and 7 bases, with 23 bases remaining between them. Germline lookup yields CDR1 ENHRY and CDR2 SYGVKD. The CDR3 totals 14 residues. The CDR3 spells CAVAGGLGGATQYL. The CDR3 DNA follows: TGTGCCGTCGCCGGGGGCCTGGGGGGAGCGACCCAGTACTTG.

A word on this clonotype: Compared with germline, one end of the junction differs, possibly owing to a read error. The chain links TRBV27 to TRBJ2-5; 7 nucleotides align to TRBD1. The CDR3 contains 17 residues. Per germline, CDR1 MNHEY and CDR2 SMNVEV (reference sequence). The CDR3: CASSPGRRTSGTETQYF. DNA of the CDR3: TGTGCCAGCAGTCCTGGCCGACGAACCTCTGGGACAGAGACGCAGTACTTC.

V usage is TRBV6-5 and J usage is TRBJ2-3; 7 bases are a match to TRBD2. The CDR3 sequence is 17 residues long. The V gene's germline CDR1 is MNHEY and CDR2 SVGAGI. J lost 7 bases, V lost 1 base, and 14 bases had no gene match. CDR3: CASSYFPTSRTKNTQYF. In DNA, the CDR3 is TGTGCCAGCAGTTACTTTCCGACTAGCAGGACGAAAAATACGCAGTATTTT.

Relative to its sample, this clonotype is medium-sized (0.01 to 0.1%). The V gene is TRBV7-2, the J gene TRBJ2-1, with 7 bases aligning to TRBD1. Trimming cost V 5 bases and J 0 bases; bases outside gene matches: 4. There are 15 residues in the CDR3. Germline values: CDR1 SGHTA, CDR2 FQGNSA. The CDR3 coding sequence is TGTGCCAGCAGCGGGGGACAGAGCTCCTACAATGAGCAGTTCTTC. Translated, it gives CASSGGQSSYNEQFF. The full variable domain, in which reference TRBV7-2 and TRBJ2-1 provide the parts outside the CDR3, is GAGVSQSPSNKVTEKGKDVELRCDPISGHTALYWYRQSLGQGLEFLIYFQGNSAPDKSGLPSDRFSAERTGGSVSTLTIQRTQQEDSAVYLCASSGGQSSYNEQFFGPGTRLTVL.

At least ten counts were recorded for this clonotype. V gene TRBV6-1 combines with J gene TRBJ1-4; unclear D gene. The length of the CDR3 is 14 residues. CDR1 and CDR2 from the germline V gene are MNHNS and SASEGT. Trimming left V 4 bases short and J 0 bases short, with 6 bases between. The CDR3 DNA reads TGTGCCAGCAGTGGACACTCAACTAATGAAAAACTGTTTTTT. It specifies CASSGHSTNEKLFF.

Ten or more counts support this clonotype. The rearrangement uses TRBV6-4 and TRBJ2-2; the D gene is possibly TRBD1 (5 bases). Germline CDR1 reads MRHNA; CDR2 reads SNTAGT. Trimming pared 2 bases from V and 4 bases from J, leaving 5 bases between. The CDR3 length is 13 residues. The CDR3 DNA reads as TGTGCCAGCAGTGACGGGGCCACCGGGGAGCTGTTTTTT. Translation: CASSDGATGELFF.

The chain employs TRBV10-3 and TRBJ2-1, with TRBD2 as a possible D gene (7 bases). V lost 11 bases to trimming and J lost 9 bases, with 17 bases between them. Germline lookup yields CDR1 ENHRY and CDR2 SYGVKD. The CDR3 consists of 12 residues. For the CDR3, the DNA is TGTGCCGTCGGGGTAGGGGGGGGTGAGCAGTTCTTC. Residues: CAVGVGGGEQFF.

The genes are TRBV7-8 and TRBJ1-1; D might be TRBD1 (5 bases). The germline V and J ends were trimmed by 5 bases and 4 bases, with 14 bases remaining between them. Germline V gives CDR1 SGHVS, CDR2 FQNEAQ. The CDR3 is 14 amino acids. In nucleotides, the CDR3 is TGTGCCAGCAGCGGTAACGCTAGGGGCACTGAAGCTTTCTTT. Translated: CASSGNARGTEAFF.

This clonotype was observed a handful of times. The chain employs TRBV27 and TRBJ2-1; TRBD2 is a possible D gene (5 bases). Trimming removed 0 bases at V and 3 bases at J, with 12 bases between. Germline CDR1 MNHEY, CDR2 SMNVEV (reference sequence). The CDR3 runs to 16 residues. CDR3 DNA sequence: TGTGCCAGCAGTTTATCGGGGAGCAAACTCTACAATGAGCAGTTCTTC. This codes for CASSLSGSKLYNEQFF.

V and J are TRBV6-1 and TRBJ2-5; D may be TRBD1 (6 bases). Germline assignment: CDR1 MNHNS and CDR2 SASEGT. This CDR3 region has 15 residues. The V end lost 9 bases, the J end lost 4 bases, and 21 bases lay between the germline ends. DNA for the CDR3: TGTGCCAGGGGGGCTGGGGGCGGTGTCACAGAGACCCAGTACTTC. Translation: CARGAGGGVTETQYF.

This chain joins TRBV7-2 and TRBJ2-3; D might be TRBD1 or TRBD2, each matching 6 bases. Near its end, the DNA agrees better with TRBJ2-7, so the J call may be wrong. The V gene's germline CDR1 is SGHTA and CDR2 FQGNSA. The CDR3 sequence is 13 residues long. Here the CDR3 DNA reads TGTGCCAGCAGCTTTAACGGGGGCTTTGAGCAGTACTTC. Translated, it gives CASSFNGGFEQYF.

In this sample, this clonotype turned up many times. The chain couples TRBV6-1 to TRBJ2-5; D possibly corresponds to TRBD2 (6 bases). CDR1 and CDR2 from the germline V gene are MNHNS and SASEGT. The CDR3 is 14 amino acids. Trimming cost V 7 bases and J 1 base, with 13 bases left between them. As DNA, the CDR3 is TGTGCCAGCACCTGGCGGGGATTCCAAGAGACCCAGTACTTC. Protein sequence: CASTWRGFQETQYF.

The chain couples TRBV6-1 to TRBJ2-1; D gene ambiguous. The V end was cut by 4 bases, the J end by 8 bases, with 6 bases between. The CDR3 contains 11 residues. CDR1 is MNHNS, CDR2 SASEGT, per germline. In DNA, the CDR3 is TGTGCCAGCAGTGCCTGGGATGAGCAGTTCTTC. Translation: CASSAWDEQFF.